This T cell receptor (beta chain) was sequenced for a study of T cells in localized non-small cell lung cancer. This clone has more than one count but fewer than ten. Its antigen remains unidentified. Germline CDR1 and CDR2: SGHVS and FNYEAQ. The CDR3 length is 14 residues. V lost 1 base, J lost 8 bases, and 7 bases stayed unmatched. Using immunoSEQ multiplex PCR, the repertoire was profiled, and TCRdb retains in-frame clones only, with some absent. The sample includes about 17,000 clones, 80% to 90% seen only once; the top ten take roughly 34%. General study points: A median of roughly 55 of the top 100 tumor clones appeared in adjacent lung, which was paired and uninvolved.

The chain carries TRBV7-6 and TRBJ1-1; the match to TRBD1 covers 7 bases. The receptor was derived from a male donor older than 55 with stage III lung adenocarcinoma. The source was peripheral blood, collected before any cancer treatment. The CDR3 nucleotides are TGTGCCAGCAGCTTAGTCCCCGACAGGGCAGAAGCTTTCTTT. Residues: CASSLVPDRAEAFF.